Listed here are 18 T cell receptor beta chains from one sample, sequenced in a study of T cell responses to AZD1222 COVID-19 vaccine. The method was immunoSEQ multiplex PCR; TCRdb's version includes in-frame clones alone and lacks a portion of them. Altogether about 130,000 clones are present, 80% to 90% being singletons, with the ten largest covering around 1.6%. The sequences come from peripheral blood, collected on day 0 of AZD1222 vaccination. All receptors derive from an adult in good health.

J is TRBJ1-2 and V is TRBV5-1; D is possibly TRBD1 (5 bases). CDR1 is SGHRS, CDR2 YFSETQ, per germline. This CDR3 has 15 residues. The V and J ends lost 4 bases and 0 bases respectively, with 13 bases between them. The CDR3 here is CASSGTGAANYGYTF. The CDR3 bases are TGCGCCAGCAGCGGCACAGGAGCCGCTAACTATGGCTACACCTTC.

CDR3 residues: CASSLSGARIPNYGYTF. DNA for the CDR3: TGTGCCAGCAGTTTATCTGGTGCCAGGATACCAAACTATGGCTACACCTTC. The chain joins TRBV27 to TRBJ1-2; D remains unclear. The V and J ends lost 0 bases and 2 bases respectively, with 16 bases between them. Per the germline V gene, CDR1 is MNHEY and CDR2 is SMNVEV (reference sequence). The CDR3 runs 17 residues.

The V and J genes are TRBV18 and TRBJ1-2; 7 bases are a match to TRBD1. Germline lookup yields CDR1 KGHSH and CDR2 LQKENI. Germline trimming cut 3 bases from V and 5 bases from J; bases unmatched to any gene: 15. This CDR3 comprises 17 residues. The CDR3 region has the DNA TGTGCCAGCTCACCTCCAGGGGTCTTACAGGGGAATTATGGCTACACCTTC. It is translated as CASSPPGVLQGNYGYTF.

CDR3 coding DNA: TGTGCCAGCAGCTTAGCGGGACAGGGGGCTGGAAACACCATATATTTT. This encodes CASSLAGQGAGNTIYF. This rearrangement joins TRBV7-9 to TRBJ1-3; 11 bases align to TRBD1. This CDR3 comprises 16 residues. With 0 bases clipped from V and 2 bases from J, the junction kept 0 bases outside the gene matches. Germline-derived CDR1 and CDR2 are SEHNR and FQNEAQ (reference sequence). The full variable domain, completed using reference TRBV7-9 and TRBJ1-3, is DTGVSQNPRHKITKRGQNVTFRCDPISEHNRLYWYRQTLGQGPEFLTYFQNEAQLEKSRLLSDRFSAERPKGSFSTLEIQRTEQGDSAMYLCASSLAGQGAGNTIYFGEGSWLTVV.

The chain recombines TRBV6-5 with TRBJ2-7, with unresolved D. CDR3 length: 13 residues. Trimming took 7 bases from V and 5 from J, leaving 15 bases between them. Looked up from germline, CDR1 is MNHEY and CDR2 is SVGAGI. The CDR3 loop reads CASTDSSGDEQYF. CDR3 bases: TGTGCCAGCACCGACTCGTCCGGCGACGAGCAGTACTTC.

The genes are TRBV2 and TRBJ1-5, with D tentatively TRBD1 (5 bases). This CDR3 comprises 13 residues. V was shortened by 7 bases and J by 2 bases, with 9 bases between the two germline ends. From germline, CDR1 is SNHLY and CDR2 FYNNEI. The CDR3 sequence is CASMGGGNQPQHF. Here the CDR3 DNA reads TGTGCCAGCATGGGGGGGGGCAATCAGCCCCAGCATTTT. The full variable domain, completed using reference TRBV2 and TRBJ1-5, is EPEVTQTPSHQVTQMGQEVILRCVPISNHLYFYWYRQILGQKVEFLVSFYNNEISEKSEIFDDQFSVERPDGSNFTLKIRSTKLEDSAMYFCASMGGGNQPQHFGDGTRLSIL.

V and J are TRBV10-1 and TRBJ1-2; 7 nucleotides align to TRBD1. This CDR3 has 13 residues. The V segment lost 9 bases and the J segment 8 bases; nucleotides outside the gene matches: 12. From germline, CDR1 is WNHNN and CDR2 SYGVQD (reference sequence). The CDR3 DNA reads as TGCGCCAGAAGTATAGACAGGGAGGACGGCTACACCTTC. Protein: CARSIDREDGYTF.

The V call is TRBV5-1, the J call TRBJ2-1; D remains unclear. V lost 0 bases and J 9 bases, leaving 13 bases between the germline ends. The germline V gene has CDR1 SGHRS and CDR2 YFSETQ. The CDR3 contains 14 residues. The CDR3 DNA is TGCGCCAGCAGCTTGGATGGCAGGCTGACTGAGCAGTTCTTC. It encodes CASSLDGRLTEQFF.

V gene TRBV24-1 combines with J gene TRBJ1-4; the D is unclear. Between the trimmed V and J ends, which lost 4 bases and 7 bases, there was a span of 9 bases. Germline V CDR1 and CDR2: KGHDR, SFDVKD. This CDR3 has 13 amino acids. This chain's CDR3 is CATSDFTAEKLFF. The CDR3 bases are TGTGCCACCAGTGACTTTACAGCTGAAAAACTGTTTTTT.

V is TRBV4-2 and J is TRBJ2-1, with TRBD2 matching 13 bases. Germline loops: CDR1 LGHNA, CDR2 YNFKEQ. The ends lost 2 bases at V and 5 bases at J; junction bases unmatched: 6. There are 17 residues in the CDR3. This CDR3 reads CASSQSPGLAGDNEQFF. For the CDR3, the DNA is TGTGCCAGCAGCCAAAGCCCTGGACTAGCGGGGGACAATGAGCAGTTCTTC.

The chain is built from TRBV6-2 or TRBV6-3 and TRBJ2-1, with D possibly called TRBD1 or TRBD2 (6 bases each). Trimming cost V 1 base and J 8 bases, with 15 bases left between them. This CDR3 has 15 residues. The germline gives CDR1 MNHEY, CDR2 SVGEGT. The DNA for the CDR3 is TGTGCCAGCAGTTACTGGAGGGGGAAAGCCGATGAGCAGTTCTTC. The encoded protein is CASSYWRGKADEQFF.

The chain couples TRBV29-1 to TRBJ2-7; 9 positions match TRBD1. CDR1 and CDR2 from the germline V gene are SQVTM and ANQGSEA. V was pared by 6 bases and J by 5 bases, with 8 bases of the junction left unmatched. The CDR3 extends over 13 amino acids. Here the CDR3 DNA reads TGCAGCGTGAGACAGGGGGGTATCGACGAGCAGTACTTC. Translated, it gives CSVRQGGIDEQYF.

V is TRBV5-1 and J is TRBJ2-3; D remains unclear. Germline CDR1 SGHRS, CDR2 YFSETQ. Trimming stripped 1 base from V and 5 bases from J, with 5 bases between. The CDR3 covers 12 residues. CDR3: CASSLNLDTQYF. CDR3 sequence (DNA): TGCGCCAGCAGCTTGAATTTAGATACGCAGTATTTT.

The table lists this clone with a few counts. V and J are TRBV2 and TRBJ2-3, with D possibly matching TRBD1 (5 bases). Germline V CDR1 and CDR2: SNHLY, FYNNEI. The V end lost 10 bases, the J end lost 4 bases, and 18 bases lay between the germline ends. The CDR3 is made up of 14 amino acids. For the CDR3, the DNA is TGTGCCACCAGACTCAGGGTTTCCCCAGATACGCAGTATTTT. It translates to CATRLRVSPDTQYF.

The V gene is TRBV7-2, the J gene TRBJ2-5; 8 bases are a match to TRBD2. With V trimmed by 4 bases and J by 2 bases, 9 bases remained unmatched. Germline V gene lookup returns CDR1 SGHTA and CDR2 FQGNSA. The CDR3 covers 16 residues. The CDR3 DNA reads as TGTGCCAGCAGCTCACCCCGGGGGACTAGACAAGAGACCCAGTACTTC. Encoded protein: CASSSPRGTRQETQYF.

The V call is TRBV6-5, the J call TRBJ1-4; tentatively, D is TRBD1 (5 bases). The CDR3 loop spans 13 amino acids. Per germline, CDR1 MNHEY and CDR2 SVGAGI. Trimming removed 8 bases at V and 8 bases at J, with 15 bases between. The CDR3 reads CASRRQTQEKLFF. CDR3 in DNA: TGTGCCAGCCGTAGACAGACTCAGGAAAAACTGTTTTTT.

DNA for the CDR3: TGTGCCACCAGTGATTACAGGGGCACAGATACGCAGTATTTT. Amino acid sequence: CATSDYRGTDTQYF. This chain joins TRBV24-1 and TRBJ2-3; maybe TRBD1 (6 bases). Trimming cost V 2 bases and J 1 base, with 6 bases left between them. The germline CDR1 and CDR2 sequences are KGHDR and SFDVKD. CDR3 length: 14 amino acids.

The J gene is TRBJ1-1, the V gene TRBV5-1, with D unresolved. CDR3 size: 13 residues. Looked up from germline, CDR1 is SGHRS and CDR2 is YFSETQ. Trimming pared 7 bases from V and 0 bases from J, leaving 10 bases between. The CDR3 spells CASGVTMNTEAFF. CDR3 nucleotide sequence: TGCGCCAGCGGGGTAACTATGAACACTGAAGCTTTCTTT.